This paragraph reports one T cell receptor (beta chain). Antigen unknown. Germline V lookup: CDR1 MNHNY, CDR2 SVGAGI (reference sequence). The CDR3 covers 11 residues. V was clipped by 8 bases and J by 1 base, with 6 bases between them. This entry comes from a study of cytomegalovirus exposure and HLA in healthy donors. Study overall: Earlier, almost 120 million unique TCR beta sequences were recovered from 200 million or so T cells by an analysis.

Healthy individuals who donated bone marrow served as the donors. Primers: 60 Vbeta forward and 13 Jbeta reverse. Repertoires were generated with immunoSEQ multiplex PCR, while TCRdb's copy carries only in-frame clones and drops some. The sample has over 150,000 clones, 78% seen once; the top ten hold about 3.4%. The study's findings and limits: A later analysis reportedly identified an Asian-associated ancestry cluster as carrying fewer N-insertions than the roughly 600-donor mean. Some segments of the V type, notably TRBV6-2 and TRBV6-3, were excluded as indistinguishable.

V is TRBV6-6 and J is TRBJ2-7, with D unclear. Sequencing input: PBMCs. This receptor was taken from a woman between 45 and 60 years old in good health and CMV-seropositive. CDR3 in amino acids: CASCGSYEQYF. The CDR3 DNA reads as TGTGCCAGCTGCGGTTCCTACGAGCAGTACTTC.